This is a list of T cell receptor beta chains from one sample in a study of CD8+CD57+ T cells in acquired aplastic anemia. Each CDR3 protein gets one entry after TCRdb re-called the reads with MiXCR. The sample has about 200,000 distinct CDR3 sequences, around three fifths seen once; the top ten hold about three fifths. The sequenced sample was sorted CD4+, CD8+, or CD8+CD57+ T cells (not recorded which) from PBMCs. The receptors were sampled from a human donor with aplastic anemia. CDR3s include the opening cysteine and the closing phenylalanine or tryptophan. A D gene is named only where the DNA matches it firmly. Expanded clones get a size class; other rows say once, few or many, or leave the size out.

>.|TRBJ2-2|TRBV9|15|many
CASSVEGGAHGELFF
TGTGCCAGCAGCGTAGAGGGGGGGGCCCATGGGGAGCTGTTTTTT
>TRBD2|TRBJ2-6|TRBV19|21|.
CASSSRDSGRAKVSGANVLTF
TGTGCCAGTAGTAGCCGAGATAGCGGGAGGGCTAAAGTCTCTGGGGCCAACGTCCTGACTTTC
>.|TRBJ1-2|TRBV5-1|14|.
CASSLDKANYGYTF
TGCGCCAGCAGCCTAGACAAAGCTAACTATGGCTACACCTTC
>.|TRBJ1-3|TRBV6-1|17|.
CASSETPRYYSGNTIYF
TGTGCCAGCAGTGAGACGCCCAGATACTACTCTGGAAACACCATATATTTT
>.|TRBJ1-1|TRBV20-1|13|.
CSAPGHGGAEAFF
TGCAGTGCTCCAGGACACGGCGGGGCTGAAGCTTTCTTT
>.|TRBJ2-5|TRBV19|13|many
CASSPETQEAQYF
TGTGCCAGTAGCCCAGAAACCCAAGAGGCCCAGTACTTC
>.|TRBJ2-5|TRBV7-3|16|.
CASSEQSLSGQETQYF
TGTGCCAGCAGCGAACAATCGCTTAGCGGCCAAGAGACCCAGTACTTC
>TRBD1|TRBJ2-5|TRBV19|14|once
CASRKTGGQETQYF
TGCGCCAGTAGGAAGACAGGGGGACAAGAGACCCAGTACTTC
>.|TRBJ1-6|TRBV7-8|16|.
CASSLDGLVLSSPLHF
TGTGCCAGCAGCTTGGACGGGTTGGTGTTAAGTTCACCCCTCCACTTT
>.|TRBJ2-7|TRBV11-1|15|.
CASSLPNSAYYEQYF
TGTGCCAGCAGCTTACCGAACAGCGCATACTACGAGCAGTACTTC
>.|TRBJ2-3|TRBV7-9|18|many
CASSLAGFGQLGTDTQYF
TGTGCCAGCAGCTTAGCAGGTTTCGGGCAGCTGGGCACAGATACGCAGTATTTT
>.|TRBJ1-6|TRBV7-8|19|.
CASSFYICSASRRGSPLHF
.
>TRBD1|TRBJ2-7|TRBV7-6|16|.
CASSSNQPGTGAEQYF
TGTGCCAGCAGCTCGAACCAGCCCGGGACAGGGGCCGAGCAGTACTTC
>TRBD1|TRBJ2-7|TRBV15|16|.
CATSVRSGTGIYEQYF
TGTGCCACCAGCGTCCGGTCCGGGACAGGGATTTACGAGCAGTACTTC